This T cell receptor (beta chain) was recovered during a study of vaccination and CD4 T cells after COVID-19. Study summary: In the control cultures, a CEFX pool, an HIV-1 Nef pool, or no peptide was supplied.

V was clipped by 2 bases and J by 10 bases, with 16 bases between them. CDR3 size: 14 residues. Germline assignment: CDR1 SGHNT and CDR2 YYREEE (reference sequence). This clonotype turned up a few times. Its antigen is undetermined. The treatment here: roughly ten-day PBMC culture with coronavirus spike peptide pools or control peptides (ViraFEST assay). PBMCs, plated at some 1.8 million per well, were grown in the presence of around 10 IU/ml IL-2 and around 10 ug/ml peptide pools. Once obtained from cultured CD4+ T cells, the DNA was sequenced using the Oncomine TCR Beta short-read assay. Investigators isolated genomic DNA from cultured CD4+ T cells. TCRdb reprocessed the PCR reads via MiXCR and lists one record per CDR3 protein. The sample holds roughly 4,200 distinct CDR3 sequences; roughly 28% are singletons and the top ten take around 30%. Study outcomes and limitations: Median SARS-CoV-2-reactive clonotype numbers went up from around 20 to 38, but not significantly.

The sequenced material came from CD4+ T cells from blood, cultured in vitro. The chain recombines TRBV5-4 with TRBJ2-1; TRBD2 is a possible D gene (7 bases). This TCR was recovered from a human donor who had recovered from COVID-19. The CDR3 sequence: CASSFGGGAGEQFF. The CDR3 coding sequence is TGTGCCAGCAGCTTCGGCGGGGGCGCTGGGGAGCAGTTCTTC.